Presented here are 24 T cell receptor beta chains from one specimen sequenced in a study of cytomegalovirus exposure and HLA in healthy donors. The PCR made use of 60 Vbeta and 13 Jbeta primers. Assay used: immunoSEQ multiplex PCR; TCRdb lists only in-frame clones, some missing. The sample has roughly 90,000 clones, approximately 88% seen once. The specimen was PBMCs. The receptors stem from a man aged 18 to 30 in good health and CMV-seronegative.

In its sample, this clone was seen a few times. The chain employs TRBV4-3 and TRBJ1-1; tentative D call: TRBD1 (5 bases). Trimming took 5 bases from V and 1 from J, leaving 20 bases between them. Germline loops: CDR1 LGHNA, CDR2 YSLEER. The CDR3 spans 17 residues. Here the CDR3 reads CASSFGGGYPRNTEAFF. In nucleotides, the CDR3 is TGCGCCAGCAGCTTTGGGGGGGGTTACCCTCGGAACACTGAAGCTTTCTTT.

The chain is built from TRBV28 and TRBJ1-5; D perhaps matches TRBD1 (5 bases). CDR1 is MDHEN, CDR2 SYDVKM, per germline. V was pared by 5 bases and J by 7 bases, with 12 bases between. The CDR3 covers 13 residues. The CDR3 spells CASSPRRGQPQHF. Written as DNA, the CDR3 is TGTGCCAGCAGTCCTAGGAGGGGCCAGCCCCAGCATTTT.

The genes are TRBV30 and TRBJ2-2; 9 bases fit TRBD1. The V gene end was trimmed by 5 bases and the J gene end by 4 bases; junction bases not matched to a gene: 8. Germline lookup yields CDR1 GTSNPN and CDR2 SVGIG (reference sequence). This CDR3 region has 15 residues. CDR3 in DNA: TGTGCCTGGGCCTCGGGGGACAGGGTCACCGGGGAGCTGTTTTTT. It codes for CAWASGDRVTGELFF. Complete variable domain (other parts from reference TRBV30 and TRBJ2-2): SQTIHQWPATLVQPVGSPLSLECTVEGTSNPNLYWYRQAAGRGLQLLFYSVGIGQISSEVPQNLSASRPQDRQFILSSKKLLLSDSGFYLCAWASGDRVTGELFFGEGSRLTVL.

This clone was counted a few times. V gene TRBV27 combines with J gene TRBJ1-1; D is undetermined. CDR3 length: 13 residues. V was clipped by 6 bases and J by 8 bases, with 16 bases between them. Germline lookup yields CDR1 MNHEY and CDR2 SMNVEV (reference sequence). The CDR3 DNA reads as TGTGCCAGCAGGCCGATCGACGAGGAGGAAGCTTTCTTT. Protein product: CASRPIDEEEAFF.

The chain recombines TRBV5-5 with TRBJ2-5, with 8 positions matching TRBD1. V was clipped by 1 base and J by 3 bases; unmatched bases: 2. The V gene's germline CDR1 is SGHKS and CDR2 YYEKEE (reference sequence). CDR3 length: 14 residues. The CDR3, as DNA: TGTGCCAGCAGCTTGACAGGGGGAAAAGAGACCCAGTACTTC. This codes for CASSLTGGKETQYF.

The chain recombines TRBV5-4 with TRBJ2-7; TRBD2 agrees at 8 bases. Germline CDR1 and CDR2: SGHNT and YYREEE (reference sequence). The CDR3 covers 14 residues. Trimming cost V 3 bases and J 2 bases; bases outside gene matches: 4. The CDR3 sequence is CASSSRGGTYEQYF. DNA of the CDR3: TGTGCCAGCAGCTCCCGGGGGGGGACCTACGAGCAGTACTTC.

In DNA form, the CDR3 reads TGTGCCAGCAGCTCCCCACGGACTATCTACGAGCAGTACTTC. This codes for CASSSPRTIYEQYF. The V and J genes are TRBV7-2 and TRBJ2-7, with a tentative D call TRBD2 (6 bases). V was clipped by 4 bases and J by 3 bases, with 13 bases between them. Germline V gives CDR1 SGHTA, CDR2 FQGNSA. The CDR3 loop spans 14 amino acids.

A few counts support this clone. Within the sample, other DNA sequences also encode this same CDR3. V gene TRBV7-3 combines with J gene TRBJ2-5; 7 bases are a match to TRBD2. This CDR3 has 14 amino acids. V gave up 5 bases and J gave up 5 bases; unmatched junction bases: 8. Germline-derived CDR1 and CDR2 are SGHTA and FQGTGA. This CDR3 reads CASSRGGPQETQYF. DNA of the CDR3: TGTGCCAGCAGCCGGGGAGGGCCACAGGAGACCCAGTACTTC.

This chain joins TRBV5-5 and TRBJ1-2; D gene unclear. The CDR3 covers 15 residues. Germline V gives CDR1 SGHKS, CDR2 YYEKEE (reference sequence). Trimming pared 0 bases from V and 4 bases from J, leaving 13 bases between. The CDR3 sequence: CASSLEIGRGYGYTF. In nucleotides, the CDR3 is TGTGCCAGCAGCTTGGAAATAGGGCGGGGCTATGGCTACACCTTC.

As for this clone: The same CDR3 also results from other DNA sequences found in this sample. The rearrangement joins TRBV9 to TRBJ2-7; D not resolved. The CDR3 consists of 14 residues. Germline V CDR1 and CDR2: SGDLS, YYNGEE. The V and J ends lost 0 bases and 0 bases respectively, with 7 bases between them. The CDR3 protein is CASSVGGSSYEQYF. CDR3 DNA: TGTGCCAGCAGCGTAGGAGGCAGCTCCTACGAGCAGTACTTC.

The chain carries TRBV18 and TRBJ2-5, with 11 bases aligning to TRBD1. Germline CDR1 and CDR2: KGHSH and LQKENI. The CDR3 length is 16 residues. Germline trimming cut 5 bases from V and 2 bases from J; bases unmatched to any gene: 7. CDR3 loop: CASSSLGTGGQETQYF. In DNA form, the CDR3 reads TGTGCCAGCTCAAGCCTCGGGACAGGGGGACAAGAGACCCAGTACTTC.

The genes are TRBV6-5 and TRBJ1-2, with D perhaps TRBD1 (6 bases). V lost 8 bases and J lost 3, with 16 bases in between. This CDR3 has 14 residues. In germline, CDR1 is MNHEY, CDR2 SVGAGI. The DNA for the CDR3 is TGTGCCAGCTCGAGGGGGGGGGCCCACTATGGCTACACCTTC. Translation gives CASSRGGAHYGYTF.

V and J are TRBV25-1 and TRBJ1-5; 7 bases line up with TRBD1. Germline V gene data show CDR1 as MGHDK and CDR2 as SYGVNS. The V segment lost 6 bases and the J segment 3 bases; nucleotides outside the gene matches: 5. The CDR3 consists of 14 residues. Here the CDR3 DNA reads TGTGCCAGCAGCGGAACAGGGGACAATCAGCCCCAGCATTTT. It encodes CASSGTGDNQPQHF.

The chain couples TRBV11-3 to TRBJ2-1; 7 bases align to TRBD1. The CDR3 has 14 amino acids. Germline V CDR1 and CDR2: SGHNT, YENEEA. The V segment lost 1 base and the J segment 8 bases; nucleotides outside the gene matches: 5. CDR3 protein: CASSLGQGNYEQFF. CDR3 in DNA: TGTGCCAGCAGCTTAGGACAGGGCAACTATGAGCAGTTCTTC. Filled out from reference TRBV11-3 and TRBJ2-1, the complete variable domain reads EAGVVQSPRYKIIEKKQPVAFWCNPISGHNTLYWYLQNLGQGPELLIRYENEEAVDDSQLPKDRFSAERLKGVDSTLKIQPAELGDSAVYLCASSLGQGNYEQFFGPGTRLTVL.

V gene TRBV6-5 combines with J gene TRBJ2-1, with 8 positions matching TRBD2. The germline gives CDR1 MNHEY, CDR2 SVGAGI. This CDR3 is 12 amino acids long. V shed 6 bases and J 8 bases; nucleotides not matched to a gene: 3. CDR3 bases: TGTGCCAGCAGCCGGACTAGCCATGAGCAGTTCTTC. This codes for CASSRTSHEQFF.

This rearrangement joins TRBV5-5 to TRBJ1-1, with D possibly TRBD1 on 6 matching bases. V gave up 0 bases and J gave up 4 bases, with 7 bases separating them. Germline V gene sequence: CDR1 SGHKS, CDR2 YYEKEE (reference sequence). This CDR3 has 13 residues. The CDR3 sequence: CASSLAGATEAFF. The CDR3, as DNA: TGTGCCAGCAGCTTGGCAGGGGCCACTGAAGCTTTCTTT.

The chain has TRBV6-6 and TRBJ2-7, with D tentatively TRBD1 (5 bases). The germline V gene encodes CDR1 MNHNY and CDR2 SVGAGI (reference sequence). V was cut by 5 bases and J by 4 bases, with 15 bases left in between. There are 14 residues in the CDR3. CDR3 loop: CASSLLGQVYEQYF. CDR3 in DNA: TGTGCCAGCAGTCTATTGGGGCAGGTGTACGAGCAGTACTTC.

J is TRBJ2-7 and V is TRBV4-3; TRBD2 agrees at 8 bases. V was pared by 3 bases and J by 2 bases, with 6 bases of the junction left unmatched. This CDR3 has 15 amino acids. Germline CDR1 is LGHNA and CDR2 is YSLEER. The CDR3 DNA reads TGCGCCAGCAGCCACGCAACTAGCGGTACCTACGAGCAGTACTTC. Protein product: CASSHATSGTYEQYF.

V gene TRBV25-1 combines with J gene TRBJ2-1, with D possibly matching TRBD1 (5 bases). Trimming cost V 3 bases and J 13 bases, with 19 bases left between them. Germline CDR1 reads MGHDK; CDR2 reads SYGVNS. CDR3 size: 14 residues. The CDR3 bases are TGTGCCAGCAGTGATTCAGGGATTCCCCCAATTCAGTTCTTC. Translated, it gives CASSDSGIPPIQFF.

This rearrangement joins TRBV2 to TRBJ2-2; D might be TRBD2 (5 bases). The CDR3 spans 16 residues. V was pared by 8 bases and J by 6 bases, with 22 bases between. CDR1 is SNHLY, CDR2 FYNNEI, per germline. The CDR3 loop is CASSLRSLASAGELFF. DNA of the CDR3: TGTGCCAGCTCACTTCGGTCCCTAGCAAGCGCCGGGGAGCTGTTTTTT.

The chain links TRBV5-6 to TRBJ2-7; D is unresolved. CDR1 and CDR2 from the germline V gene are SGHDT and YYEEEE. This CDR3 comprises 13 residues. V shed 4 bases and J shed 1 base, with 9 bases lying between them. CDR3 protein: CASSLTVSYEQYF. The DNA of the CDR3 is TGTGCCAGCAGCCTGACTGTTTCCTACGAGCAGTACTTC.

The chain employs TRBV27 and TRBJ1-1, with unresolved D. The CDR3 has 14 residues. Trimming stripped 5 bases from V and 1 base from J, with 11 bases between. Germline CDR1 reads MNHEY; CDR2 reads SMNVEV (reference sequence). Here the CDR3 DNA reads TGTGCCAGCAGTCCCAATGCGAGGAACACTGAAGCTTTCTTT. This codes for CASSPNARNTEAFF.

This chain joins TRBV6-1 and TRBJ2-7; possibly TRBD1 for D (6 bases). Trimming left V 6 bases short and J 4 bases short, with 13 bases between. The CDR3 extends over 13 amino acids. Germline V CDR1 and CDR2: MNHNS, SASEGT. In DNA form, the CDR3 reads TGTGCCAGCAGAGCCGCAGGGGAGTACGAGCAGTACTTC. It yields the protein CASRAAGEYEQYF.

V is TRBV4-1 and J is TRBJ1-1, with TRBD1 matching 7 bases. V was clipped by 2 bases and J by 9 bases; unmatched bases: 12. There are 15 residues in the CDR3. CDR1 and CDR2 from the germline V gene are MGHRA and YSYEKL. The CDR3: CASSQIWTGKGKAFF. The CDR3 DNA is TGCGCCAGCAGCCAAATATGGACAGGCAAAGGAAAAGCTTTCTTT.